This T cell receptor (beta chain) was sequenced for a study of CD8+CD57+ T cells in acquired aplastic anemia. Across the whole study: Sorting CD4+ and CD8+ cells gave DNA averaging approximately 3 ug. Healthy donors yielded some 11 million CD4+ cell reads on average.

General study findings and limits: The study found no significant CD8+ Simpson's diversity difference between patients and controls. In common between the patients and the controls were approximately 28 CD8+ CDR3 sequences.

Genomic DNA, the template, was used for profiling of the TCR beta VDJ and CDR3. A single record per CDR3 protein comes from TCRdb applying MiXCR to the reads. Here the sample spans about 110,000 distinct CDR3 sequences, approximately 49% being singletons. The germline CDR1 and CDR2 sequences are SGHAT and FQDESV (reference sequence). The CDR3 runs to 17 residues. V trimming: 5 bases; J trimming: 5 bases; junction bases outside the gene matches: 13. About this clonotype: Its antigen is not known.

Sample: sorted CD4+, CD8+, or CD8+CD57+ T cells (not recorded which) from PBMCs. The sequence came from a human donor in good health, serving as a control. The V and J genes are TRBV11-1 and TRBJ1-1; 11 bases align to TRBD1. CDR3 amino acids: CASSPWTGGGGRTEAFF. In nucleotides, the CDR3 is TGTGCCAGCAGCCCATGGACAGGGGGCGGAGGGAGGACTGAAGCTTTCTTT.